These 18 T cell receptor beta chains originate from one sample sequenced in a study of glioma-infiltrating T cells. TCR alpha and beta CDR3 regions were amplified from RNA using iRepertoire nested multiplex PCR. TCRdb re-called the multiplex PCR reads with MiXCR, one entry per CDR3 protein. Altogether 300,000 to 400,000 distinct CDR3 sequences are present, approximately 42% being singletons, with the ten largest covering 12%. Material for sequencing was glioma tissue, nonneoplastic brain tissue, or PBMCs (not recorded which). The source is a human donor with low-grade glioma or glioblastoma, undergoing nonglioma brain surgery, or in good health (not recorded which).

A note on this clonotype: This likely traces to a read error, being one base from a far larger clone. The rearrangement joins TRBV6-6 to TRBJ1-1; D perhaps matches TRBD1 (6 bases). This CDR3 comprises 13 residues. The germline V gene has CDR1 MNHNY and CDR2 SVGAGI (reference sequence). CDR3 loop: CASSRQVNTVAFF. Written as DNA, the CDR3 is TGTGCCAGCAGTAGACAGGTGAACACTGTAGCTTTCTTT.

This clonotype was found many times. The chain links TRBV6-2 or TRBV6-3 to TRBJ2-7, with TRBD1 matching over 7 bases. The CDR3 is 12 residues long. Germline lookup yields CDR1 MNHEY and CDR2 SVGEGT. V lost 8 bases to trimming and J lost 3 bases; unmatched junction nucleotides: 4. CDR3 nucleotides: TGTGCCAGCCGCCGGGACAGCTACGAGCAGTACTTC. Protein: CASRRDSYEQYF.

The V call is TRBV20-1, the J call TRBJ2-1; 10 nucleotides align to TRBD1. CDR1 is DFQATT and CDR2 is SNEGSKA in the germline V gene (reference sequence). The CDR3 sequence is 16 residues long. V shed 0 bases, J shed 6 bases, and the junction held 8 bases outside the gene matches. CDR3 loop: CSARDQRTGGTNEQFF. In DNA form, the CDR3 reads TGCAGTGCTAGAGATCAGCGGACAGGGGGTACCAATGAGCAGTTCTTC.

Notes on this clonotype: An end of the junction does not agree with germline; a read error may underlie this. CDR3 residues: CTANGLGGEGFTYEQHF. In DNA form, the CDR3 reads TGCACTGCTAACGGACTAGGAGGTGAGGGTTTTACCTACGAGCAGCACTTC. The chain combines TRBV20-1 with TRBJ2-7; 7 nucleotides align to TRBD2. Germline V CDR1 and CDR2: DFQATT, SNEGSKA (reference sequence). The CDR3 loop spans 17 amino acids.

This chain links TRBV6-2 or TRBV6-3 with TRBJ2-1; 10 bases are shared with TRBD1. V lost 6 bases, J lost 8 bases, and 10 bases stayed unmatched. Germline V gene sequence: CDR1 MNHEY, CDR2 SVGEGT. The CDR3 has 15 residues. The CDR3 DNA reads TGTGCCAGCAGGGCCCCCGGGACAGGGGCGGATGAGCAGTTCTTC. Its protein product is CASRAPGTGADEQFF.

This clonotype was recorded many times. CDR3 coding DNA: TGCGCCAGCAGCCGGGCGGATAGCTCCTACGAGCAGTACTTC. Its translation: CASSRADSSYEQYF. This chain joins TRBV5-1 and TRBJ2-7; D uncertain. Germline CDR1 SGHRS, CDR2 YFSETQ. The CDR3 consists of 14 residues. V lost 4 bases and J 0 bases, leaving 11 bases between the germline ends. The whole variable domain, filled in from reference TRBV5-1 and TRBJ2-7, reads KAGVTQTPRYLIKTRGQQVTLSCSPISGHRSVSWYQQTPGQGLQFLFEYFSETQRNKGNFPGRFSGRQFSNSRSEMNVSTLELGDSALYLCASSRADSSYEQYFGPGTRLTVT.

The J gene is TRBJ2-2, the V gene TRBV6-6; the match to TRBD1 covers 10 bases. Germline values: CDR1 MNHNY, CDR2 SVGAGI (reference sequence). The CDR3 length is 16 residues. With 2 bases clipped from V and 6 bases from J, the junction kept 6 bases outside the gene matches. CDR3 in DNA: TGTGCCAGCAGTTACGGACAGGGGGACATTGCCGGGGAGCTGTTTTTT. Amino acids: CASSYGQGDIAGELFF.

The CDR3 DNA follows: TGTGCCAGCAGTCCCAGGGGGGCAAACACCATATATTTT. It encodes CASSPRGANTIYF. The chain links TRBV6-6 to TRBJ1-3; 7 nucleotides agree with TRBD1. The J segment lost 6 bases and the V segment lost 5 bases, leaving 4 bases of the junction unmatched. This CDR3 spans 13 amino acids. Germline V gene sequence: CDR1 MNHNY, CDR2 SVGAGI (reference sequence).

This clonotype has just one count. The gene calls are TRBV7-2 and TRBJ2-1; TRBD2 agrees at 9 bases. This CDR3 has 16 amino acids. Germline CDR1 SGHTA, CDR2 FQGNSA. J lost 10 bases, V lost 5 bases, and 15 bases had no gene match. This CDR3 is CASSHAGGADPYEQFF. The CDR3 bases are TGTGCCAGCAGCCACGCGGGGGGGGCGGATCCCTACGAGCAGTTCTTC.

This clonotype occurred a few times. V and J are TRBV5-4 and TRBJ1-1; D might be TRBD1 (5 bases). Germline CDR1 SGHNT, CDR2 YYREEE (reference sequence). This CDR3 region has 12 residues. Trimming pared 6 bases from V and 2 bases from J, leaving 8 bases between. CDR3 in amino acids: CASTRDNTEAFF. In DNA, the CDR3 is TGTGCCAGCACTCGGGACAACACTGAAGCTTTCTTT.

This clonotype came up many times. The chain joins TRBV20-1 to TRBJ1-1, with TRBD1 matching 8 bases. The CDR3 totals 14 residues. Per the germline V gene, CDR1 is DFQATT and CDR2 is SNEGSKA (reference sequence). J was trimmed by 6 bases and V by 3 bases; bases with no gene match: 9. CDR3 loop: CSARDLQGGPEAFF. The CDR3 coding sequence is TGCAGTGCTAGGGATTTACAGGGGGGTCCTGAAGCTTTCTTT.

The CDR3 region has the DNA TGTGCCAGCAGCTCCCCCCCGCTGACCAAGAGTAGCGGGAAACACAATGAGCAGTTCTTC. Its protein is CASSSPPLTKSSGKHNEQFF. The genes are TRBV7-2 and TRBJ2-1; 8 nucleotides match TRBD2. The CDR3 covers 20 residues. Germline V lookup: CDR1 SGHTA, CDR2 FQGNSA. J lost 5 bases, V lost 4 bases, and 22 bases had no gene match. The full variable domain, in which reference TRBV7-2 and TRBJ2-1 provide the parts outside the CDR3, is GAGVSQSPSNKVTEKGKDVELRCDPISGHTALYWYRQSLGQGLEFLIYFQGNSAPDKSGLPSDRFSAERTGGSVSTLTIQRTQQEDSAVYLCASSSPPLTKSSGKHNEQFFGPGTRLTVL.

A word on this clonotype: A much larger clone sits a single nucleotide away, making a read error possible. The V call is TRBV28, the J call TRBJ2-7; D is possibly TRBD1 (5 bases). V lost 3 bases to trimming and J lost 0 bases, with 9 bases between them. CDR1 is MDHEN, CDR2 SYDVKM, per germline. This CDR3 contains 14 residues. The CDR3 sequence is CASSFDRDSYEQYF. The CDR3, as DNA: TGTGCCAGCAGTTTCGACAGAGACTCCTACGAGCAGTACTTC.

Many counts were recorded for this clonotype. The chain couples TRBV25-1 to TRBJ1-1; TRBD1 aligns across 10 bases. The V gene's germline CDR1 is MGHDK and CDR2 SYGVNS. This CDR3 has 15 residues. V lost 5 bases, J lost 5 bases, and 8 bases stayed unmatched. CDR3 nucleotide sequence: TGTGCCAGCAGTCCCTCTGACAGGGGGCTGACTGAAGCTTTCTTT. Its protein is CASSPSDRGLTEAFF.

In its sample, this clonotype was seen a few times. The chain couples TRBV20-1 to TRBJ1-5; no definite D call. In germline, CDR1 is DFQATT, CDR2 SNEGSKA (reference sequence). Trimming pared 7 bases from V and 5 bases from J, leaving 12 bases between. The CDR3 loop spans 12 amino acids. In DNA form, the CDR3 reads TGCAGTGGACGTCCAGGCGATCAGCCCCAGCATTTT. Protein sequence: CSGRPGDQPQHF.

This chain links TRBV2 with TRBJ1-5; TRBD1 matches at 7 bases. With 6 bases clipped from V and 2 bases from J, the junction kept 4 bases outside the gene matches. Germline CDR1 SNHLY, CDR2 FYNNEI. The CDR3 runs 14 residues. For the CDR3, the DNA is TGTGCCAGCAGGGATGACAGGGGCAATCAGCCCCAGCATTTT. It codes for CASRDDRGNQPQHF.

This clonotype was observed a single time. Sequence at one end of the junction differs from germline and may be a read error. The CDR3 nucleotides are TGCAGTGTTCAAGGGTCTAGCGGGAGGGTTGGGACAGATACGCGGTATTTT. It translates to CSVQGSSGRVGTDTRYF. V is TRBV20-1 and J is TRBJ2-3; 12 bases agree with TRBD2. The CDR3 runs to 17 residues. Looked up from germline, CDR1 is DFQATT and CDR2 is SNEGSKA (reference sequence).

This clonotype came up a few times. This chain uses TRBV7-2 with TRBJ2-7; perhaps D is TRBD1 or TRBD2 (5 bases each). Germline V gene lookup returns CDR1 SGHTA and CDR2 FQGNSA. V was clipped by 1 base and J by 0 bases, with 10 bases between them. This CDR3 has 15 residues. The DNA of the CDR3 is TGTGCCAGCAGCTTAGTGCCAGGGAGCTCCTACGAGCAGTACTTC. It encodes CASSLVPGSSYEQYF.